This T cell receptor (beta chain) was identified in a study of CD8+ T cells in alopecia areata (dated by TCRdb to 2016 to 2019). General notes on the study: Skin from C3H/HeJ donors with spontaneous alopecia (6-12 months old) was grafted onto female C3H/HeJ recipients that were roughly 7-10 weeks old. RNA was extracted with the PAXgene miRNA kit for fixed scalp, the miRNeasy kit for PBMCs, and the RNeasy kit for mouse skin. The study used high-throughput TCRbeta sequencing to examine T cell clonal expansion in alopecia areata, in both the C3H/HeJ mouse model and human patients. Scalp clonality was compared among normal scalp (n=4), patchy alopecia areata scalp (n=8), and alopecia totalis/universalis scalp (n=8). In humans, TCRbeta sequencing was performed on scalp tissue and on sorted CD4+ and CD8+ peripheral blood T cells from healthy controls and from patients with patchy or totalis/universalis alopecia areata. immunoSEQ multiplex PCR using 35 Vbeta forward primers and 13 Jbeta reverse primers was used to amplify TCRbeta CDR3 regions. What the study reported, not specific to this receptor: Higher clonality and more expanded CD8+ clones were observed in lesional scalp than in normal scalp, particularly in alopecia totalis/universalis, a finding suggestive of antigenic drive. Shared TCR sequences between patients were less evident than in mice, which may be partly attributable to HLA diversity in the patient population. Resident alphabeta T cells in normal human skin are also sequenced, complicating scalp TCR repertoire analysis, unlike mouse skin dominated by gammadelta T cells.

Libraries were prepared through the immunoSEQ multiplex PCR assay. RNA was extracted from all samples and reverse transcribed into cDNA as template for TCR sequencing. First-strand cDNA was synthesized with SuperScript III using a 2:1 mix of oligo-dT and random hexamers. Amplification bias was assessed with a synthetic immune receptor repertoire, and residual bias was removed computationally. Sequencing of the libraries was done on Illumina HiSeq with 60 bp reads that cover the CDR3, reading from J toward V. In the source study's methods: Raw reads were preprocessed to remove errors, and CDR3 was defined according to IMGT conventions as the region from the conserved cysteine to phenylalanine. Clonality was calculated as 1 minus Shannon entropy normalized by log2 of the number of productive unique TCRs. Whether each scalp clone was CD4 or CD8 was inferred by checking scalp TCRbeta sequences against the CD4 and CD8 repertoires from sorted blood. In TCRdb, the immuneACCESS table is reduced to in-frame sequences with V and J assigned. These tables do not hold every clone; where another copy was compared, an unresolved V gene accounts for under half, and the others remain unexplained. From that table come the V and J calls and clone size; the DNA was used to work out D and trimming. The table shows some 120,000 clones here, with no singletons. The ten largest clones capture around a fifth of the sample.

The CDR3 covers 15 residues, taking in both the cysteine and the phenylalanine. The DNA shown is the part of the CDR3 that was read: 33 bases, in frame from base 1. The germline V gene supplies CDR1 NSHNY and CDR2 SYGAGN. V drops 0 bases and J drops 1 base, leaving 8 bases in between. This clone was recorded a few times. Its antigen is not yet known. With a mouse as the source, gene names and germline sequences are drawn from the mouse. The read finishes 4 residues shy of the CDR3 end, and the germline J gene is used to complete it. Sequenced input: lesional skin. This clonotype was sampled from a C3H/HeJ mouse with alopecia areata. The MHC haplotype carried by mice of this strain is H2-k. Recombination linked TRBV13-1 to TRBJ2-1; the D gene is perhaps TRBD1, on 5 matching bases. The CDR3 protein is CASSDDAGNYAEQFF. The covered CDR3 bases are TGTGCCAGCAGTGATGACGCAGGGAACTATGCT.